The sequence of this TCR beta chain was determined in a study of OX40 agonist ivuxolimab in advanced cancers. This CDR3 is 15 amino acids long. The germline V gene encodes CDR1 MNHNS and CDR2 SASEGT. Unmatched junction bases numbered 3, after V lost 3 bases and J lost 7 bases. Assay used: immunoSEQ multiplex PCR; TCRdb lists only in-frame clones, some missing. The table shows over 90,000 clones, with around 90% occurring only once. The specimen was CD4+ or CD8+ T cells sorted from blood, collected in a trial of the OX40 agonist ivuxolimab. V usage is TRBV6-1 and J usage is TRBJ2-2; 12 bases are shared with TRBD2. The receptor was derived from an adult with an advanced solid tumor such as melanoma, head and neck, liver or kidney cancer. CDR3 region: CASSETSGSVGELFF. The CDR3 DNA is TGTGCCAGCAGTGAGACTAGCGGGAGCGTCGGGGAGCTGTTTTTT.